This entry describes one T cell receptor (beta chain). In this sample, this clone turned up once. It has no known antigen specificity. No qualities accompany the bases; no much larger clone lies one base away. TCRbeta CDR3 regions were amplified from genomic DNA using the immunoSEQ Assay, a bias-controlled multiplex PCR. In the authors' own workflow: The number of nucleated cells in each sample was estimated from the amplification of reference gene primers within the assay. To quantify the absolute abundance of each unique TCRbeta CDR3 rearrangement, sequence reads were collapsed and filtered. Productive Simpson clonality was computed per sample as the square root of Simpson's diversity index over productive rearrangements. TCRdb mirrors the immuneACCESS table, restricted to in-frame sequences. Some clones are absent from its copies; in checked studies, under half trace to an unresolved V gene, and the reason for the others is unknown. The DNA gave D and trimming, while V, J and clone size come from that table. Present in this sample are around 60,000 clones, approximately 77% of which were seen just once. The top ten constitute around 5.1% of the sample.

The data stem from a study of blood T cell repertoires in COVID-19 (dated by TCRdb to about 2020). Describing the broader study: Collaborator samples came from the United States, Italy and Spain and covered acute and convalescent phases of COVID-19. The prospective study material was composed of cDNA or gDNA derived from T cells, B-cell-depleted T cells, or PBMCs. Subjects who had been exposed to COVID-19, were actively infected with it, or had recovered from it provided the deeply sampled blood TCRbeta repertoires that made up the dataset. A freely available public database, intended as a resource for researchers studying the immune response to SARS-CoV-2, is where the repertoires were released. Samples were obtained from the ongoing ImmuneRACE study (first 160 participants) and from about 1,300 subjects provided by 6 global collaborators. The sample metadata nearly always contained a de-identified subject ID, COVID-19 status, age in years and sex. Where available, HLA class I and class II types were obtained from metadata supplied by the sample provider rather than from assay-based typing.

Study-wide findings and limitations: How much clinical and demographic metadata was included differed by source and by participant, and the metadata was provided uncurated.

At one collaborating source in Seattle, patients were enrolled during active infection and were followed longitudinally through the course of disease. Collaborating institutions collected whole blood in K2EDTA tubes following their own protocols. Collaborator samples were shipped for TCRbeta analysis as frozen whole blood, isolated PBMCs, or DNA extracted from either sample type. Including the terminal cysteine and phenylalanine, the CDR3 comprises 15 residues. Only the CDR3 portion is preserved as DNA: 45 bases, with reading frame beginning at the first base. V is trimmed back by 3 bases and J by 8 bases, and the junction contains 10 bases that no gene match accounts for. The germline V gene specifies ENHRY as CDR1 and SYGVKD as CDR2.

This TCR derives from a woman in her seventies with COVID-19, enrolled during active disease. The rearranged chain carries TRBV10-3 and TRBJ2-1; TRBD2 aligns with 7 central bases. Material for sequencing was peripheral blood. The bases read TGTGCCATCAGTGACGAGGGAGGGAAGTTGGATGAGCAGTTCTTC. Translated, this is CAISDEGGKLDEQFF.